The 14 T cell receptor beta chains presented below share a single source sample, sequenced in a study of tumor and adjacent non-tumor tissue in lung cancer. A modified ARM-PCR protocol with three rounds of nested PCR amplified TCRbeta. TCRdb redid the calling of the multiplex PCR reads with MiXCR, one entry per CDR3 protein. This table has 70,000 to 90,000 distinct CDR3 sequences, 80% to 90% appearing once. No cell sorting was done before RNA was extracted from the tissue. More than 3 cm separated this lung sample from the edge of the tumor. Sequenced material: distant non-tumor lung tissue. The receptors originated from a man aged 60-69 years with non-small cell lung cancer.

About this clonotype: The junction differs from germline at one of its ends, possibly a read error. Here the CDR3 DNA reads TGTTCCAGCAGCTTAGGGGCAGGGGTGCCAGAGACCCAGTACTTC. Translation: CSSSLGAGVPETQYF. J is TRBJ2-5 and V is TRBV11-3; the D gene is possibly TRBD1 (6 bases). This CDR3 spans 15 amino acids. Germline V gene sequence: CDR1 SGHNT, CDR2 YENEEA.

Concerning this clonotype: A much larger clone is a single base away; this may be a read error. This chain joins TRBV20-1 and TRBJ2-7; D is perhaps TRBD1 or TRBD2 (5 bases each). In germline, CDR1 is DFQATT, CDR2 SNEGSKA (reference sequence). The CDR3 has 11 amino acids. V was trimmed by 6 bases and J by 5 bases, leaving 11 bases between them. The CDR3 is CSAVGRDEQYF. As DNA, the CDR3 is TGCAGTGCCGTGGGGCGGGACGAGCAGTACTTC.

A word on this clonotype: This CDR3 is missing its conserved last phenylalanine or tryptophan, likely due to a read error. This chain connects TRBV20-1 to TRBJ2-7; D not resolved. The CDR3 spans 13 residues. Per germline, CDR1 DFQATT and CDR2 SNEGSKA (reference sequence). The V gene lost 4 bases and the J gene lost 6 bases, with 16 bases spanning the gap. The CDR3 bases are TGCAGTGCTATGGGGATGGCTATGGGCGAGCAGTACTCC. Translation gives CSAMGMAMGEQYS.

About this clonotype itself: Its ends do not fully match the called genes, so a read error is possible. The genes are TRBV11-2 and TRBJ2-5, with D possibly being TRBD1 or TRBD2 (5 bases each). This CDR3 spans 16 amino acids. Germline CDR1 is SGHAT and CDR2 is FQNNGV. The CDR3 bases are TGTTCCAGCAGCTCCACAATGGGGGTGCCAAAGGAGACCCAGTCCTTC. Translation: CSSSSTMGVPKETQSF.

Details on this clonotype: One base away lies a much larger clone, so this may be a sequencing read error. The genes are TRBV4-2 and TRBJ2-7; 8 nucleotides match TRBD2. In germline, CDR1 is LGHNA, CDR2 YNFKEQ. This CDR3 is 16 amino acids long. CDR3 residues: CTSSQDIGGASYEQYF. Written as DNA, the CDR3 is TGTACCAGCAGCCAAGATATCGGGGGGGCTTCCTACGAGCAGTACTTC.

As to this clonotype: Because the CDR3 is missing its conserved closing phenylalanine or tryptophan, this is likely a read error. The CDR3 bases are TGCGCCAGCAGCTTAACTAGCGGGAGCTCCTACGAGCAGTACATC. It codes for CASSLTSGSSYEQYI. The V gene is TRBV5-1, the J gene TRBJ2-7; 11 bases are a match to TRBD2. Germline V CDR1 and CDR2: SGHRS, YFSETQ. The CDR3 extends over 15 amino acids. V lost 2 bases to trimming and J lost 0 bases; unmatched junction nucleotides: 1.

In its sample, this clonotype was seen once. At one end, the junction sequence differs from germline, possibly due to a read error. The CDR3 nucleotides are TGTGCCAGCAGCCAAGATCATAATCAGTCCAACACTGAATCTTTCTTT. Translating it yields CASSQDHNQSNTESFF. The V gene is TRBV4-3, the J gene TRBJ1-1; no definite D call. Germline V gene lookup returns CDR1 LGHNA and CDR2 YSLEER. The CDR3 has 16 amino acids.

Points on this clonotype: Germline and junction disagree at one end, which may indicate a read error. CDR3 sequence (DNA): TGTGCCAGCAGATCGCGACTCCTTATCTCTGTGGCCAACGTCCTGACTTTC. Its translation: CASRSRLLISVANVLTF. The genes are TRBV12-3 or TRBV12-4 and TRBJ2-6; D is uncertain. There are 17 residues in the CDR3.

About this clonotype itself: As the CDR3 is not closed by the conserved phenylalanine or tryptophan, this likely results from a read error. The chain recombines TRBV20-1 with TRBJ2-5; TRBD2 might be the D (6 bases). This CDR3 is built from 13 residues. CDR1 DFQATT and CDR2 SNEGSKA come from the germline V gene (reference sequence). V lost 4 bases and J lost 2, with 11 bases in between. CDR3 DNA sequence: TGCAGTGCTAAGGGCGCGGGGCAAGAGACCCAGTACTTA. Its protein product is CSAKGAGQETQYL.

This clonotype has just one count. At one of its ends the junction is not consistent with the germline gene, which may arise from a read error. CDR3: CVSSQDRAGTSDTQYF. The CDR3 DNA reads as TGCGTCAGCAGCCAAGATAGAGCGGGCACCTCAGATACGCAATATTTT. The chain uses TRBV4-3 and TRBJ2-3, with a tentative D call TRBD2 (6 bases). The CDR3 covers 16 residues. Germline V gene lookup returns CDR1 LGHNA and CDR2 YSLEER.

The V call is TRBV11-3, the J call TRBJ2-7, with D uncertain. CDR1 SGHNT and CDR2 YENEEA come from the germline V gene. The CDR3 is 14 amino acids. Trimming stripped 5 bases from V and 6 bases from J, with 17 bases between. CDR3 region: CASSPHDDAGEQYF. CDR3 nucleotide sequence: TGTGCCAGCAGCCCCCATGACGATGCTGGCGAGCAGTACTTC.

A single count supports this clonotype. The CDR3 does not end in the conserved phenylalanine or tryptophan, so this is likely a read error. The CDR3 DNA is TGTGCCAGCAGCCCGTCTAGCGGAACCAACTATCAGCAGTTCTTA. Protein product: CASSPSSGTNYQQFL. This chain connects TRBV11-3 to TRBJ2-1, with 7 bases identical to TRBD2. Germline V gene sequence: CDR1 SGHNT, CDR2 YENEEA. The CDR3 has 15 amino acids. V lost 5 bases and J lost 11; bases outside the gene matches: 15.

J is TRBJ2-7 and V is TRBV20-1; the D call may be TRBD1 or TRBD2 (5 bases each). The CDR3 is 17 amino acids. Germline V gene sequence: CDR1 DFQATT, CDR2 SNEGSKA (reference sequence). Deletions cut 6 bases from V and 2 bases from J, with 26 bases between. As DNA, the CDR3 is TGCAGTGCCTCTGCCGGGACCGCATCTTCATTGGCCTACGAGCAGTACTTC. This gives the protein CSASAGTASSLAYEQYF.

Turning to this clonotype: One end of the junction does not line up with germline, which may come from a read error. This chain joins TRBV11-2 and TRBJ1-3, with 7 bases identical to TRBD1. The CDR3 covers 16 residues. Germline assignment: CDR1 SGHAT and CDR2 FQNNGV. CDR3 in amino acids: CTSSEQGSSSGNTTYF. CDR3 nucleotide sequence: TGTACCAGCAGCGAACAGGGGTCGAGCTCTGGAAACACTACATATTTT.